This T cell receptor beta chain originates from a study of CD8+ T cells in alopecia areata. Treatment indicated: oral pan-JAK inhibitor, 5-10 mg twice daily. Those with alopecia areata gave lesional scalp punch biopsies and peripheral blood. This clone was observed a single time. Following RNA extraction, reverse transcription yielded cDNA that acted as the sequencing template. TCRdb keeps only in-frame clones here, not all; method: immunoSEQ multiplex PCR. This table has 160,000 or so clones, about three fifths appearing once. The germline gives CDR1 SGHDT, CDR2 YYEEEE. V was shortened by 0 bases and J by 13 bases, with 8 bases between the two germline ends. The CDR3 extends over 12 amino acids.

This rearrangement joins TRBV5-6 to TRBJ1-6, with no clear D. The sequencing here drew on CD4+ T cells sorted from blood, taken at approximately week 56, from a patient treated with tofacitinib. The receptor comes from a human donor with alopecia areata. This CDR3 reads CASSLVSGPLHF. The DNA of the CDR3 is TGTGCCAGCAGCTTGGTCAGCGGGCCCCTCCACTTT.